Listed below are T cell receptor beta chains from one sample, sequenced in a study of tumor-infiltrating lymphocytes in primary liver carcinoma. One entry per CDR3 protein, called by TCRdb with MiXCR from the multiplex PCR reads. The sample contains 55,000 to 65,000 distinct CDR3 sequences, about three quarters of which appear only once. Sequenced: liver tumor tissue from sampling region 2. These receptors were taken from a man aged 35 to 55 with primary liver carcinoma and hepatitis B virus infection. CDR3s leave out the opening cysteine and the closing phenylalanine or tryptophan.

V gene	J gene	CDR3 protein
TRBV14	TRBJ1-1	ASRPREGNTEAF
TRBV5-1	TRBJ2-3	ASSFGGRTSTDTQY
TRBV11-2	TRBJ2-1	VSTSTGIAQF
TRBV9	TRBJ2-1	ASSIGGSPYNEQF
TRBV6-1	TRBJ2-3	ASTEIAGGRTDAQY
TRBV4-2	TRBJ2-3	ASSQGASRADTQY
TRBV5-5	TRBJ2-7	ASSFDITYEQY
TRBV11-1	TRBJ2-4	ASSFPGNSGTKNIQY
TRBV20-1	TRBJ2-3	SAPGDPGTDTQY
TRBV12-3/TRBV12-4	TRBJ1-2	AGSLEQGAKYGYT
TRBV4-3	TRBJ2-7	AGSQALEYTERY
TRBV4-3	TRBJ2-7	AGGQDYEGSYEQY
TRBV6-1	TRBJ2-1	ASSETQGRQF
TRBV30	TRBJ1-5	AWSGHTNQPQH
TRBV4-1	TRBJ2-3	ASSQGLAGADTQY
TRBV2	TRBJ2-5	ASSRLVAGQETQY
TRBV5-5	TRBJ2-2	ASSFSRTGSAGGELF
TRBV28	TRBJ2-6	ASKPDSSGANVLT
TRBV11-2	TRBJ2-1	VSSSTGIARF
TRBV10-2	TRBJ2-1	ASSLEWEDMYYEQF
TRBV10-3	TRBJ2-7	ATGTSGGYEQY
TRBV11-2	TRBJ2-5	TSSLLAGQETQY
TRBV19	TRBJ2-1	ASSIVGSGSNYNEQF
TRBV11-2	TRBJ2-5	TNSLTTGGSGETQY
TRBV11-2	TRBJ1-1	ASSARTGGPAEIS
TRBV4-1	TRBJ2-7	ASSQGVGTGAFYEQY
TRBV6-1	TRBJ1-4	VSSVQAVTNEKLF
TRBV11-2	TRBJ2-5	GSSLTAGGSGETQY
TRBV18	TRBJ2-7	ASSPIGLVDEQY
TRBV11-1	TRBJ2-1	TSSLAKRGGYNEQF
TRBV29-1	TRBJ2-3	RVSGTGASDTQY
TRBV6-2/TRBV6-3	TRBJ1-5	ASSYSPYRDSNQSQH
TRBV4-2	TRBJ2-3	VSSQIEGGSGGTDTQY
TRBV7-9	TRBJ1-6	ASSPTGAGTQQNSPLH
TRBV11-2	TRBJ2-7	ASRLVASGPGVEQY
TRBV7-9	TRBJ2-1	ASSFLGEWF
TRBV6-6	TRBJ2-3	ASSYTYLAGITDTQY
TRBV6-2/TRBV6-3	TRBJ2-7	ASKPGCLTSTYEQY
TRBV24-1	TRBJ2-1	ATSDPTSGKYYEQF
TRBV4-1	TRBJ1-5	ASSPLEGSNQPHH
TRBV11-2	TRBJ1-6	ASSLEWKGNSHLH
TRBV11-2	TRBJ2-5	ASSCWTGPAETQY
TRBV12-3/TRBV12-4	TRBJ2-4	TSSLWGGADIAKNIHY
TRBV10-3	TRBJ2-1	AISERGDGVQF
TRBV6-5	TRBJ2-1	ASSEDRVVNEQF
TRBV7-8	TRBJ2-7	ASSRDSSYEQY
TRBV6-1	TRBJ2-4	ACSEEASGRTSAKNIQY
TRBV6-5	TRBJ2-3	ASNPRLVGTDTQY
TRBV12-3/TRBV12-4	TRBJ1-2	AGNLGQGANYGYT
TRBV4-2	TRBJ2-2	ASSQYEDEQSAGELF
TRBV10-3	TRBJ2-2	VIRGRDDTGELF
TRBV4-3	TRBJ2-2	ASIQDRGAEGGELF
TRBV10-3	TRBJ2-5	VTVPGLAMETQY
TRBV14	TRBJ2-6	VSSQGAARANVLT
TRBV25-1	TRBJ1-6	ASSDRGIYNSHLH
TRBV11-2	TRBJ2-5	ASGQTHGGGEETQY
TRBV14	TRBJ2-1	ASSQDWVYNEQF